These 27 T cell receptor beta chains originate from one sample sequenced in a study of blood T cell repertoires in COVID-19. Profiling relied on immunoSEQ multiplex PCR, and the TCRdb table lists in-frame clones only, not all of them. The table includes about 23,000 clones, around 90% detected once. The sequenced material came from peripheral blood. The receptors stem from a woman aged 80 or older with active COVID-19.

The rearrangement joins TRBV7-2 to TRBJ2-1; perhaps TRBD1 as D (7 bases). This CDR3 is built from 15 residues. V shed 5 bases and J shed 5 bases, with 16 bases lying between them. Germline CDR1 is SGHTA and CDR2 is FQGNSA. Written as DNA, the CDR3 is TGTGCCAGCAGCCAGGGGGTCACTAGCAACAATGAGCAGTTCTTC. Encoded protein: CASSQGVTSNNEQFF.

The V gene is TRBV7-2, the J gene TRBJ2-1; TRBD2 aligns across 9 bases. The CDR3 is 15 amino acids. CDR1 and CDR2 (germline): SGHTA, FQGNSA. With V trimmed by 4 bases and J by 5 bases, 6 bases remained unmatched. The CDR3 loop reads CASSSAGGANNEQFF. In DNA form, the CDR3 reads TGTGCCAGCAGCTCCGCGGGGGGGGCCAACAATGAGCAGTTCTTC.

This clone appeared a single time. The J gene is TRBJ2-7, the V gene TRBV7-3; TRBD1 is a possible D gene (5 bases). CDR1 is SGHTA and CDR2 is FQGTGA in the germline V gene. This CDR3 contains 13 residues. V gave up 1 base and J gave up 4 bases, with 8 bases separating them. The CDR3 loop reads CASSLNRQYEQYF. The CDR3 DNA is TGTGCCAGCAGCTTAAATAGACAGTACGAGCAGTACTTC.

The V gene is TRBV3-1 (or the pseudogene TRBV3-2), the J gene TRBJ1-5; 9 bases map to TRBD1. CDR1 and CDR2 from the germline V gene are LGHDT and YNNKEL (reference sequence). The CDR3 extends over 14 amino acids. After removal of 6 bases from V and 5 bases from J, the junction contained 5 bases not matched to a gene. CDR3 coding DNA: TGTGCCAGCAGTGGACAGGGGCCCCATCAGCCCCAGCATTTT. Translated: CASSGQGPHQPQHF.

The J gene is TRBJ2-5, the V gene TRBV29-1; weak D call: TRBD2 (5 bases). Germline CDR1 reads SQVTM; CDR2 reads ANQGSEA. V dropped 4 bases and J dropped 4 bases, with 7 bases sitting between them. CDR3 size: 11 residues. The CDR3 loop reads CSVVRGETQYF. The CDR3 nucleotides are TGCAGCGTTGTACGGGGAGAGACCCAGTACTTC.

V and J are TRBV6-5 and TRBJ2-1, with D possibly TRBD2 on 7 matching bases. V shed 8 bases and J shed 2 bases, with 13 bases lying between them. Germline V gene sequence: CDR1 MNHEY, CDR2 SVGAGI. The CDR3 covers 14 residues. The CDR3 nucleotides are TGTGCCAGCCGATTGGGGGGGCCCTACAATGAGCAGTTCTTC. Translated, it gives CASRLGGPYNEQFF.

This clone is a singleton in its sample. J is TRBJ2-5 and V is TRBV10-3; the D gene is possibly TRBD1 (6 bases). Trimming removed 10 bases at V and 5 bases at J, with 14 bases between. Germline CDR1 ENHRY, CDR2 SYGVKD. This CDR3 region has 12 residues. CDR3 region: CATSDRRETQYF. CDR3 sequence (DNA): TGTGCCACCTCCGACAGGAGGGAGACCCAGTACTTC.

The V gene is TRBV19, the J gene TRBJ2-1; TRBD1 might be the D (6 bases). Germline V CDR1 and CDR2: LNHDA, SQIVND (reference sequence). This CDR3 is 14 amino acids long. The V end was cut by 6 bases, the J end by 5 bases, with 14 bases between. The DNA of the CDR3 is TGTGCCAGTAGGGGGGCACCCGGGGACAATGAGCAGTTCTTC. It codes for CASRGAPGDNEQFF. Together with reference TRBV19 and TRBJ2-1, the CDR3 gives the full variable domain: DGGITQSPKYLFRKEGQNVTLSCEQNLNHDAMYWYRQDPGQGLRLIYYSQIVNDFQKGDIAEGYSVSREKKESFPLTVTSAQKNPTAFYLCASRGAPGDNEQFFGPGTRLTVL.

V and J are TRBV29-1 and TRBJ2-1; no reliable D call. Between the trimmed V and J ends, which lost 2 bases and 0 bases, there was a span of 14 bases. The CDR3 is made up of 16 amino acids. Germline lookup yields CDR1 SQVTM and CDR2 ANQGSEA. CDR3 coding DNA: TGCAGCGTTGAATCTATCAGGTCGAGCTCCTACAATGAGCAGTTCTTC. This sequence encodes CSVESIRSSSYNEQFF.

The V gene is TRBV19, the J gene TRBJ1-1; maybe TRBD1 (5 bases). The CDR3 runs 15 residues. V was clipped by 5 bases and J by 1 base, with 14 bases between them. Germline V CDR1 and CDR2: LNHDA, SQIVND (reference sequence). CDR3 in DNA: TGTGCCAGTAGTCCCGACAGCCTAACGAACACTGAAGCTTTCTTT. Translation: CASSPDSLTNTEAFF.

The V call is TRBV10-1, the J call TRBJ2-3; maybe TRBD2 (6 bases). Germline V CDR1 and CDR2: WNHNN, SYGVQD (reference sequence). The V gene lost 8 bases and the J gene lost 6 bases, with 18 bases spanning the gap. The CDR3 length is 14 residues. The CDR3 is CASPGGPRTDTQYF. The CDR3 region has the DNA TGCGCCAGCCCCGGGGGACCCCGGACGGATACGCAGTATTTT.

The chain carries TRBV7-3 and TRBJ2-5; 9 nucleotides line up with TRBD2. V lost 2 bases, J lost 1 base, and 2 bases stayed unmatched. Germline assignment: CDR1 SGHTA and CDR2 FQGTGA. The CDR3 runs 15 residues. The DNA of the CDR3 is TGTGCCAGCAGCTTACAAGCGGGGGGCCAAGAGACCCAGTACTTC. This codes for CASSLQAGGQETQYF.

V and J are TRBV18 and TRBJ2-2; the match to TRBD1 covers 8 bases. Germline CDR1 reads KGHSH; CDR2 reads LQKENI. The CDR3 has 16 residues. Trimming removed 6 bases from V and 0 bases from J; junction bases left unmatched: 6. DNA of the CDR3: TGTGCCAGCTCCCAAAGACAGGGGACGAACACCGGGGAGCTGTTTTTT. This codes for CASSQRQGTNTGELFF.

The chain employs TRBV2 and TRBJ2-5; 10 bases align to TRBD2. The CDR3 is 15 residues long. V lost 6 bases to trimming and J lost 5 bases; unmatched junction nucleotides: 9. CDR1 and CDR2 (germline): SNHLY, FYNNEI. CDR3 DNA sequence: TGTGCCAGCAGGAGGGTAGCGGGGGGTCTGGAGACCCAGTACTTC. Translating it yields CASRRVAGGLETQYF.

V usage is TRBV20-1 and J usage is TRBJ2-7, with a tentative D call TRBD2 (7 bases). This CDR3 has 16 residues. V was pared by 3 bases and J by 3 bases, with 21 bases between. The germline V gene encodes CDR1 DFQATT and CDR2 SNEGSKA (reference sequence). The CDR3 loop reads CSASAGGGGVFYEQYF. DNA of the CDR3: TGCAGTGCTAGTGCCGGAGGGGGAGGGGTATTCTACGAGCAGTACTTC.

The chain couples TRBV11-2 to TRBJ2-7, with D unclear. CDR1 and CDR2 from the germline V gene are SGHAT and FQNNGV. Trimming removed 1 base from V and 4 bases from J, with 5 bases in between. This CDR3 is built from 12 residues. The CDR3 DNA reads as TGTGCCAGCAGCTTAGCTCCGTACGAGCAGTACTTC. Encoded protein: CASSLAPYEQYF.

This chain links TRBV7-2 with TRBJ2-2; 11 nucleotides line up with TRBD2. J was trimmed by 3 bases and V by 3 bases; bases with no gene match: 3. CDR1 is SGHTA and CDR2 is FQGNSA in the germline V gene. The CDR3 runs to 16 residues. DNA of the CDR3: TGTGCCAGCAGCTTTAGCGGGGGGGCCGACACCGGGGAGCTGTTTTTT. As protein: CASSFSGGADTGELFF.

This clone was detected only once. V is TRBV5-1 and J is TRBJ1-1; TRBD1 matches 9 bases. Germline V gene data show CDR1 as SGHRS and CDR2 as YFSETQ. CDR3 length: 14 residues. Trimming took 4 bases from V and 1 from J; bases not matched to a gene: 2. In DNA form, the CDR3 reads TGCGCCAGCAGCATGACAGGGGGGAACACTGAAGCTTTCTTT. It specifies CASSMTGGNTEAFF.

This CDR3 is CASSVGEGQGWNEQFF. The CDR3 nucleotides are TGTGCCAGCAGCGTGGGAGAGGGACAGGGATGGAATGAGCAGTTCTTC. The chain carries TRBV9 and TRBJ2-1, with 9 bases identical to TRBD1. Trimming at V came to 2 bases and at J to 7 bases, leaving 10 bases not matched to a gene. The CDR3 is made up of 16 amino acids. Germline values: CDR1 SGDLS, CDR2 YYNGEE.

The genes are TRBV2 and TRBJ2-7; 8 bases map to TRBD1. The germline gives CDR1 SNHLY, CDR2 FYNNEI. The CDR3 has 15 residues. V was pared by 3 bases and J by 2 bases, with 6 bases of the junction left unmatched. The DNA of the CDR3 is TGTGCCAGCAGTGATACCAGGACAGGGACCTACGAGCAGTACTTC. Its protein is CASSDTRTGTYEQYF.

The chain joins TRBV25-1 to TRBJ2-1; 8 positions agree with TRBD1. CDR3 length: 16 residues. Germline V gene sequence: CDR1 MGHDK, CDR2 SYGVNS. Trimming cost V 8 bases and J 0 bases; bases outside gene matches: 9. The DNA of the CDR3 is TGTGCCAGCGGCCCCCGGACAGGGAGCTCCTACAATGAGCAGTTCTTC. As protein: CASGPRTGSSYNEQFF.

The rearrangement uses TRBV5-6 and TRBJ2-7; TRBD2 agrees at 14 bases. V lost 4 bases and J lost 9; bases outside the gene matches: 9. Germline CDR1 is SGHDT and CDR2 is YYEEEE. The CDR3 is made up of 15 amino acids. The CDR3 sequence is CASSPWTSGGFGQYF. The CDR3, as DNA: TGTGCCAGCAGCCCGTGGACTAGCGGGGGGTTTGGGCAGTACTTC.

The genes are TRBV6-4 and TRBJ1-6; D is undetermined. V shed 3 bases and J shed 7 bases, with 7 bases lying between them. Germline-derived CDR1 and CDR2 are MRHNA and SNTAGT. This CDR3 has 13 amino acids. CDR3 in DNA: TGTGCCAGCAGTGAGGTGAGGAATTCACCCCTCCACTTT. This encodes CASSEVRNSPLHF.

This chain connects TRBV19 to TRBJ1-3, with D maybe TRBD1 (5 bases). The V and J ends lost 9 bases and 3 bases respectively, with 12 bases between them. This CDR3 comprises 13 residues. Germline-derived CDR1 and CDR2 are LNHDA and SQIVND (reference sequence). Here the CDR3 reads CASQGPHGNTIYF. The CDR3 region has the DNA TGTGCCAGCCAGGGTCCGCATGGAAACACCATATATTTT.

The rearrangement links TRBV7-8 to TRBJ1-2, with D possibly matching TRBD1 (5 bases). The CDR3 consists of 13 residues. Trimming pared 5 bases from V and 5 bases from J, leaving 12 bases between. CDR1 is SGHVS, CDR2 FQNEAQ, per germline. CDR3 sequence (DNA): TGTGCCAGCAGCCCCGGGGGGGGTTATGGCTACACCTTC. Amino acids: CASSPGGGYGYTF.

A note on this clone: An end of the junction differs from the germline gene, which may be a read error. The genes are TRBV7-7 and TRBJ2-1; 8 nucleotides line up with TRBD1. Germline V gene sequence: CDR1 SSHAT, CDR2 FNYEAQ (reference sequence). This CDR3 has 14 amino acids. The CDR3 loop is CASSPVGQGREQFF. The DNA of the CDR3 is TGTGCTAGCAGCCCCGTTGGACAGGGAAGGGAGCAGTTCTTC.

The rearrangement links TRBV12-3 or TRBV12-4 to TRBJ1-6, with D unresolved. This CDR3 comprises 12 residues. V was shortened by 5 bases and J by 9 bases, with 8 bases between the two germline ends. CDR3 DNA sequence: TGTGCCAGCAGTCCGGCGGGTTCACCCCTCCACTTT. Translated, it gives CASSPAGSPLHF.